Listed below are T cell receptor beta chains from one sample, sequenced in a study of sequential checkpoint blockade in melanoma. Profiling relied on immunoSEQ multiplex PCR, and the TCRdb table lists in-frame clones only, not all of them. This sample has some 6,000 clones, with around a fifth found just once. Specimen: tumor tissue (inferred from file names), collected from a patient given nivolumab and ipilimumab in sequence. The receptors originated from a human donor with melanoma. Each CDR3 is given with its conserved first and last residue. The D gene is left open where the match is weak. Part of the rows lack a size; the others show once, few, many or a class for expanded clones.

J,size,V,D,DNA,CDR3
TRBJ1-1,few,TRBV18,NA,TGTGCCAGCTCACCAAAGGGAGGAACTGAAGCTTTCTTT,CASSPKGGTEAFF
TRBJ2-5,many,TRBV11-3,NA,TGTGCCAGCAGCCAGCAGGGATGGTGGGAGACCCAGTACTTC,CASSQQGWWETQYF
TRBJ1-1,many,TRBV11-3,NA,TGTGCCAGCAGCAACTACAGGGTCGGCACTGAAGCTTTCTTT,CASSNYRVGTEAFF
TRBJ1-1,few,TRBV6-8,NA,TGTGCCAGCAGTTACTCGACCGGGGAAGCTTTCTTT,CASSYSTGEAFF
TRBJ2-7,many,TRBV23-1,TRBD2,TGCGCCAGCAGCTTAACGGGACTAGCGGGAATCAACCCGCCCTACGAGCAGTACTTC,CASSLTGLAGINPPYEQYF
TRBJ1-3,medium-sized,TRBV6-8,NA,TGTGCCAGCAGTTACTCGGCCGCGGGAAACACCATATATTTT,CASSYSAAGNTIYF
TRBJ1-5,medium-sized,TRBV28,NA,TGTGCCAGCGGGCTGCCAGGGGAACAGCCCCAGCATTTT,CASGLPGEQPQHF
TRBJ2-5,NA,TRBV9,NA,TGTGCCAGCAGCCCTTCTCCCACTCCTCAAGAGACCCAGTACTTC,CASSPSPTPQETQYF
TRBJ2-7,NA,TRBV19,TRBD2,TGTGCCAGTAGTATAGGCAGCCCCACTAGCGGGAGTGCCTACGAGCAGTACTTC,CASSIGSPTSGSAYEQYF
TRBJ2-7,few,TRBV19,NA,TGTGCCAGTAGTATCTCCATCACCTACGAGCAGTACTTC,CASSISITYEQYF
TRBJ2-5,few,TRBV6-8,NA,TGTGCCAGCAGCCACGGACCGACGGGCGGGGAGACCCAGTACTTC,CASSHGPTGGETQYF
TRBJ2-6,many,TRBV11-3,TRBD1,TGTGCCAGCAGCCCAAAAATGGGGACAGTAAGCTCTGGGGCCAACGTCCTGACTTTC,CASSPKMGTVSSGANVLTF
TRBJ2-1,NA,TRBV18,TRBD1,TGTGCCAGCTCTTTACTCACTATCAGGGGGAACTCCTACAATGAGCAGTTCTTC,CASSLLTIRGNSYNEQFF
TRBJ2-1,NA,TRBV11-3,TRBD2,TGTGCCAGCAGGCCCGCGGGAGGACCCTACAATGAGCAGTTCTTC,CASRPAGGPYNEQFF
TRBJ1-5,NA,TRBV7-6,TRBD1,TGTGCCAGCAGCTTGGACAGGCCGAATCAGCCCCAGCATTTT,CASSLDRPNQPQHF
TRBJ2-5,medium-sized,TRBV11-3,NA,TGTGCCAGCAGCCTCGCCGCGGGGATGGGAGGCGAGACCCAGTACTTC,CASSLAAGMGGETQYF
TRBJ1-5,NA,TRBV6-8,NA,TGTGCCAGCAACAGGGTCGGCCAGCCCCAGCATTTT,CASNRVGQPQHF
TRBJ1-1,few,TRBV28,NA,TGTGCCAGCAGTTTAGGCAGGGCAACTGAAGCTTTCTTT,CASSLGRATEAFF
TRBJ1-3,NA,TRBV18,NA,TGTGCCAGCTCAACCGGGACGCGGCTTGGAAACACCATATATTTT,CASSTGTRLGNTIYF
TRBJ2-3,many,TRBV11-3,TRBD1,TGTGCCAGCAGCTTAGTTGGACAGGGCACAGATACGCAGTATTTT,CASSLVGQGTDTQYF
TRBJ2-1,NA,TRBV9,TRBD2,TGTGCCAGCAGCGCCGGGACTAGCGGCTACAATGAGCAGTTCTTC,CASSAGTSGYNEQFF
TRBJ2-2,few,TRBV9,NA,TGTGCCAGCAGCATAACGGAGGGCGGTCACGGGGAGCTGTTTTTT,CASSITEGGHGELFF
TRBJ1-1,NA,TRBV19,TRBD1,TGTGCCAGTAGTATCGGACAGGGAAGTATGAACACTGAAGCTTTCTTT,CASSIGQGSMNTEAFF
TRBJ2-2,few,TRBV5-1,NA,TGCGCCAGCAGCTTGGACAGGGAGGGCGGGGAGCTGTTTTTT,CASSLDREGGELFF
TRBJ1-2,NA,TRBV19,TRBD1,TGTGCCAGTAGTTCCGGAGACAGGGTAGGAGGCTACACCTTC,CASSSGDRVGGYTF
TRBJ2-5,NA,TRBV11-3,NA,TGTGCCAGCAGCTTGGACCGTACTCAAGAGACCCAGTACTTC,CASSLDRTQETQYF
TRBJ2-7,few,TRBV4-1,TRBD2,TGCGCCAGCAGCCTGGGACTAGCGGCACGAGACGAGCAGTACTTC,CASSLGLAARDEQYF
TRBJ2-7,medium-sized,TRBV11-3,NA,TGTGCCAGCAGCTTATCGTCTTACTATTACTACGAGCAGTACTTC,CASSLSSYYYYEQYF
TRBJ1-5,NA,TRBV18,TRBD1,TGTGCCAGCTCACCAACGACAGGGGGGTATCAGCCCCAGCATTTT,CASSPTTGGYQPQHF
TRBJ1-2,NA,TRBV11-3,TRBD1,TGTGCCAGCAGCCCCGGGGGCAGGGGGGAAGGCTACACCTTC,CASSPGGRGEGYTF
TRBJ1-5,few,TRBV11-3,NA,TGTGCCAGCAGTGGTCCTTGGGCGTACCATGGCAATCAGCCCCAGCATTTT,CASSGPWAYHGNQPQHF
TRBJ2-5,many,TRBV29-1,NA,TGCAGCGTTGAATTCGGCGAGACCCAGTACTTC,CSVEFGETQYF
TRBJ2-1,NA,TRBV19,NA,TGTGCCACCCAGGCCTTGGCAGGGCTATCCGAGCAGTTCTTC,CATQALAGLSEQFF
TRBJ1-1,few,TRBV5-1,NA,TGCGCCAGCAGCCCGTCGACAGGTGACACTGAAGCTTTCTTT,CASSPSTGDTEAFF
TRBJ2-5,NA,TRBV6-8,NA,TGTGCCAGCCGGACAGATGGAGAGACCCAGTACTTC,CASRTDGETQYF
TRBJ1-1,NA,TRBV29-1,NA,TGCAGCGTTACGCTTATGAACACTGAAGCTTTCTTT,CSVTLMNTEAFF
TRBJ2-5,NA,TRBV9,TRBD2,TGTGCCAGCAGCGTAGGATTAGCGGGAGGAGAAGAGACCCAGTACTTC,CASSVGLAGGEETQYF
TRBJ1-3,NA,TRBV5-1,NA,TGCGCCAGCAGCGGTCAGGGTTCTGGAAACACCATATATTTT,CASSGQGSGNTIYF
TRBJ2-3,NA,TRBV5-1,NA,TGCGCCAGCAGCTTGGGAATGGGGGCCTCCAGCACAGATACGCAGTATTTT,CASSLGMGASSTDTQYF
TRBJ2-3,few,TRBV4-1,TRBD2,TGCGCCAGCAGCCAATCTTTCGGGAGAGACCCGGGAGGGGGAGGGAGCGCAGATACGCAGTATTTT,CASSQSFGRDPGGGGSADTQYF
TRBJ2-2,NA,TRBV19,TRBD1,TGTGCCAGTAGTCCTCGGACAGGGCCCACCGGGGAGCTGTTTTTT,CASSPRTGPTGELFF